Included here is one T cell receptor (beta chain) sequence, with context. These data are taken from a study of Ad26.COV2.S vaccination and SARS-CoV-2 variants. Only in-frame clones appear in the TCRdb table, and some are missing; sequencing was by immunoSEQ multiplex PCR. The sample records about 400,000 clones, around nine tenths being singletons. CDR1 is SGHTA and CDR2 is FQGTGA in the germline V gene. J was trimmed by 3 bases and V by 5 bases; bases with no gene match: 11. The CDR3 has 16 residues. As to treatment: around 19 received Ad26.COV2.S at low or high dose, single or two shots; about 5 received placebo; per-sample allocation not given. Material that was analyzed had been drawn on day 63 after the first vaccine or placebo injection.

Specimen: peripheral blood, collected in a trial of Ad26.COV2.S vaccine versus placebo. This TCR came from a person between 18 and 65 years old who received the Ad26.COV2.S COVID-19 vaccine or a placebo. V is TRBV7-3 and J is TRBJ2-3; TRBD1 aligns across 7 bases. The CDR3 DNA is TGTGCCAGCAGCCCAAGGGGGCCCCAAGGGACAGATACGCAGTATTTT. Translation: CASSPRGPQGTDTQYF.